This is a list of T cell receptor beta chains from one sample in a study of T-cell memory formation after mild COVID-19. TCRdb processed the 5' RACE reads anew with MiXCR; each CDR3 protein has one entry. Of roughly 620,000 distinct CDR3 sequences listed, about 20% were seen once; the top ten hold 12%. The sample was PBMCs or a T cell subset sorted from them (not recorded which). The receptors shown here come from an adult woman who had mild COVID-19 (a few samples of this study predate the infection). Cell type and time point are not known. Each CDR3 is given with its conserved first and last residue. D genes are given only for firm matches. Some rows have no size entry. The others give once, few or many, or a class for an expanded clone.

D gene,V gene,J gene,clone size,CDR3 DNA,CDR3 protein
TRBD1,TRBV13,TRBJ2-3,.,TGTGCCAGCAGCTTAGCGGACAGGGCCCCAGATACGCAGTATTTT,CASSLADRAPDTQYF
TRBD1,TRBV5-5,TRBJ1-1,.,TGTGCCAGCAGGTCGACAGGGATAAACACTGAAGCTTTCTTT,CASRSTGINTEAFF
TRBD2,TRBV7-2,TRBJ2-3,.,TGTGCCAGCAGCTTACCCCCGGGGGATAGCGGGGGTTACACAGATACGCAGTATTTT,CASSLPPGDSGGYTDTQYF
.,TRBV2,TRBJ1-1,few,TGTGCCAGCAAGGTGGGGGGAAACGGGAACAATGAAGCTTTCTTT,CASKVGGNGNNEAFF
.,TRBV12-3/TRBV12-4,TRBJ2-3,many,TGTGCCAGCAGCAGGGACTCTAGCACAGATACGCAGTATTTT,CASSRDSSTDTQYF
.,TRBV3-1,TRBJ2-5,.,TGTGCCAGCAGCCAAGAGTCGTCTTCCCAAGAGACCCAGTACTTC,CASSQESSSQETQYF
TRBD1,TRBV6-5,TRBJ1-4,few,TGTGCCAGCAGTTTTGGTGGGACAGGGTATGAAAAACTGTTTTTT,CASSFGGTGYEKLFF
.,TRBV5-6,TRBJ2-7,few,TGTGCCAGCAGCTCCCTGACGTCAAGTCAGTACTTC,CASSSLTSSQYF
.,TRBV20-1,TRBJ1-2,.,TGCAGTGCTAGAGATCTCTCCCGGACGAACTATGGCTACACCTTC,CSARDLSRTNYGYTF
.,TRBV7-9,TRBJ1-1,.,TGTGCCAGCAGCTTAGATCCTCTGAACACTGAAGCTTTCTTT,CASSLDPLNTEAFF
.,TRBV5-1,TRBJ2-3,few,TGCGCCAGCAGCATAAAGTCGGGCCGGAGCGGCACAGATACGCAGTATTTT,CASSIKSGRSGTDTQYF
.,TRBV7-3,TRBJ2-3,.,TGTGCCAGCAGCGGCGAGAGCACAGATACGCAGTATTTT,CASSGESTDTQYF
.,TRBV7-2,TRBJ1-1,few,TGTGCCAGCAGCTTAGTGGGGGCAGGGAAAGCTTTCTTT,CASSLVGAGKAFF
TRBD1,TRBV7-2,TRBJ1-2,.,TGTGCCAGCAGCAAGGGACAGGGCTATGGCTACACCTTC,CASSKGQGYGYTF
.,TRBV7-9,TRBJ2-7,few,TGTGCCAGCAGCCCCGTCGGTGGGGGTGACGAGCAGTACTTC,CASSPVGGGDEQYF
.,TRBV6-1,TRBJ1-1,.,TGTGCCAGCAGGACTGGACAGCCTGAAGCTTTCTTT,CASRTGQPEAFF
.,TRBV7-8,TRBJ2-1,.,TGTGCCAGCGGGGATCGGGCCCCGTTAGAGCAGTTCTTC,CASGDRAPLEQFF
.,TRBV5-4,TRBJ1-4,.,TGTGCCAGCAGCCCCAGTATTGCAACTAATGAAAAACTGTTTTTT,CASSPSIATNEKLFF
TRBD1,TRBV12-3/TRBV12-4,TRBJ1-2,few,TGTGCCAGCAGGAGGACAGGGGGCCGGTATGGCTACACCTTC,CASRRTGGRYGYTF
TRBD2,TRBV10-3,TRBJ2-1,.,TGTGCCATCAGCTCCAGCGGGGGCCGCTACAATGAGCAGTTCTTC,CAISSSGGRYNEQFF
.,TRBV6-2/TRBV6-3,TRBJ1-2,few,TGTGCCAGCACCCCGACGGATTGGGTGGAACGCTATGGCTACACCTTC,CASTPTDWVERYGYTF
.,TRBV27,TRBJ1-6,.,TGTGCCAGCAGTTTAGATGCTTGGACAGTATATAATTCACCCCTCCACTTT,CASSLDAWTVYNSPLHF
TRBD1,TRBV9,TRBJ1-3,few,TGTGCCAGCAGCGTAGAGGCCACAGGGGTTGGAAACACCATATATTTT,CASSVEATGVGNTIYF
.,TRBV20-1,TRBJ1-2,.,TGCAGTGCTAGAGATGGGGCTACCTTC,CSARDGATF
TRBD1,TRBV11-2,TRBJ1-1,few,TGTGCCAGCAGCTTTGGACAGGGGAATTTGTATACTGAAGCTTTCTTT,CASSFGQGNLYTEAFF
.,TRBV2,TRBJ2-7,.,TGTGCCACCCAGGGGGGGGAGTACTTC,CATQGGEYF
.,TRBV24-1,TRBJ1-1,few,TGTGCCACCCAGGTGGCAGTGAACACTGAAGCTTTCTTT,CATQVAVNTEAFF
TRBD1,TRBV12-3/TRBV12-4,TRBJ1-2,few,TGTGCCAGCAGTAGGGACAGGGGTATGGGCTACACCTTC,CASSRDRGMGYTF
.,TRBV5-1,TRBJ2-7,many,TGCGCCAGCAGCTTGACAGGAGATACCTACGAGCAGTACTTC,CASSLTGDTYEQYF
.,TRBV7-9,TRBJ2-1,.,TGTGCCAGCAGCCCAGGATCTTTTCCTAGGGATGAGCAGTTCTTC,CASSPGSFPRDEQFF
TRBD1,TRBV5-5,TRBJ2-2,.,TGTGCCAGCAGCTTGGGGCGCGGGGGACAGGGAAACACCGGGGAGCTGTTTTTT,CASSLGRGGQGNTGELFF
.,TRBV18,TRBJ1-2,few,TGTGCCAGCTCATACGGCGCAGACTCCAGTCCTAACTATGGCTACACCTTC,CASSYGADSSPNYGYTF